This T cell receptor (beta chain) was documented in a study of PD-L1 blockade in urothelial cancer. Study as a whole: Patients' atezolizumab regimen, 1,200 mg intravenously every 3 weeks, began in the mid-2010s. Study-wide findings and caveats: The study found that durable-benefit patients expanded tumor-associated blood clones more at 3 weeks.

The length of the CDR3 is 13 residues. CDR1 LNHDA and CDR2 SQIVND come from the germline V gene (reference sequence). V dropped 3 bases and J dropped 5 bases, with 9 bases sitting between them. Of note for this clone: Its antigen is unidentified.

Time point indicated: pretreatment peripheral blood. Assay: immunoSEQ multiplex PCR; the TCRdb copy retains only in-frame clones and omits some. The data show about 95,000 clones, almost 90% seen once. This TCR derives from a man aged 60 to 75 with urothelial cancer. J is TRBJ2-3 and V is TRBV19; D may be TRBD2 (7 bases). The sample was PBMCs, taken around atezolizumab (anti-PD-L1) treatment. CDR3 region: CASSMRGGDTQYF. In DNA, the CDR3 is TGTGCCAGTAGTATGAGGGGGGGAGATACGCAGTATTTT.